This TCR beta chain was identified during a study of monozygotic twins with inflammatory bowel disease (dated by TCRdb to 2018 to 2020). Notes on the research overall: The complete study included 30 or so monozygotic twin pairs: 19 IBD-discordant Danish pairs and nine German pairs, of which four were IBD-concordant and five were IBD-discordant. Within discordant pairs, disease-associated traits were sought mainly by comparing IBD patients with their genetically identical healthy co-twins. Each individual had, on average, about 151 000 unique TCRalpha sequences and 181 000 unique TCRbeta sequences available for analysis.

From each donor, a roughly 2.6 ml peripheral blood sample was collected into PAXgene tubes and stored at -80 degrees C. Without any T cell sorting, total RNA was extracted from whole blood using the PAXgene blood miRNA kit on an automated QIAcube. Peripheral blood from monozygotic twin pairs who were concordant or discordant for inflammatory bowel disease underwent deep TCRalpha and TCRbeta repertoire profiling using unique molecular barcoding. For every twin pair, smoking habits were documented, and each individual was categorised as a current, former or never smoker. The paper as a whole reports these results and caveats: No single strong signal or clonotype linked to IBD turned up in the results, so the idea that one exists was not supported. Background noise and inter-individual variability may have been introduced into the repertoires by the differing immunosuppressive treatments among patients. TCRbeta repertoire diversity, by inverse Simpson index, was decreased in IBD patients compared with their healthy co-twins. No difference in repertoire similarity was observed between concordant and discordant twins, possibly owing to limited statistical power. The analysis was unable to tell different T cell subtypes apart. Compared with healthy twins, IBD patients had fewer clonotypes in common with other individuals, a difference most pronounced in patients showing signs of disease activity.

Of note for this clonotype: Its cognate antigen has yet to be identified.

The CDR3 spans 13 residues, from the cysteine through the phenylalanine. Only the protein is available. CDR1 is given as LGHDT and CDR2 as YNNKEL, both from the germline V gene (reference sequence). The library relied on 5' RACE. For each TCR library, 3,000 to 3,500 ng of total RNA was used. For each sample, cDNA synthesis with SMARTScribe reverse transcriptase was split into eight separate reactions. During cDNA synthesis, template switching was used to introduce unique molecular identifiers that contained a 6-nucleotide sample barcode. Two nested PCRs of approximately 16 and 10 cycles amplified the TCRalpha and TCRbeta cDNA, and bead purification followed each PCR. Before amplification, cDNA was treated with uracil DNA-glycosylase and purified using the QIAquick PCR purification kit. The second PCR added Illumina TruSeq-compatible adapters along with sample-specific barcodes. Library quality and concentration were assessed using TapeStation and Qubit, and roughly 5.5 ng of each library was pooled. Sequencing of the pooled libraries was done on an Illumina HiSeq2500 single-index Rapid Run using custom sequencing primers and 2 x 100 bp reads. The original methods were these. MiGEC version 1.2.6 was used for UMI-based consensus assembly to correct PCR and sequencing errors. MiXCR version 2.1.1 was used to carry out V(D)J alignment, clonotype assembly and CDR3 extraction. To normalise gene usage, clonotype sharing and MAIT/NKT TCR abundance, the top 1000, 10 000 and 20 000 clonotypes in each sample were analysed. After downsampling to 27 000 UMIs, diversity was calculated as the inverse Simpson index using the vegan R package. Statistical testing used paired Mann-Whitney U tests on the discordant twin pairs and applied Benjamini-Hochberg correction for multiple testing. Once TCRdb had reprocessed the reads, it stored one entry per CDR3 protein sequence and supplied no DNA. The V and J calls here are based on TCRdb, not the publication. The sample table on file contains roughly 90,000 distinct CDR3 sequences. The ten most abundant clones make up roughly 7% of the sample.

Specimen: blood. The chain joins TRBV3-1 to TRBJ1-1. The clonotype comes from a human donor with ulcerative colitis or Crohn's disease, or a healthy co-twin of an affected twin (not recorded which). The CDR3 is CASSLRSNTEAFF.